The present entry profiles one TCR beta chain with its context. Its antigen is currently unknown. Trimming took 0 bases from V and 6 from J, leaving 12 bases between them. The CDR3 contains 15 residues. Germline V gives CDR1 MGHRA, CDR2 YSYEKL. Investigators isolated RNA and reverse transcribed it into cDNA to act as the sequencing template. Method: immunoSEQ multiplex PCR; TCRdb's copy keeps in-frame clones and lacks some. Of over 100,000 clones in the sample, 49% were seen once. This specimen belongs to a study of CD8+ T cells in alopecia areata. About the study: Those treated were given oral tofacitinib at 5 to 10 mg twice daily.

Study-level results: Scalp repertoires also include resident alphabeta T cells from normal skin. Higher clonality than in normal scalp was seen in lesional scalp, especially alopecia totalis/universalis.

Alopecia areata patients provided lesional scalp punch biopsies and peripheral blood, both collected for the study. Sequencing used CD8+ T cells sorted from blood, obtained at week 0. The TCR was taken from a human donor with alopecia areata. V and J are TRBV4-1 and TRBJ1-5; possible D gene TRBD1, 5 bases. As DNA, the CDR3 is TGCGCCAGCAGCCAAGATGGGACGGCCTTTCAGCCCCAGCATTTT. It codes for CASSQDGTAFQPQHF.